This TCR beta chain was retrieved from a study of blood T cell repertoires in COVID-19. On the study more broadly: The analysed material was cDNA or gDNA that came from T cells, B-cell-depleted T cells, or PBMCs.

What the recovered Cohort 3 donors had was two negative PCRs, clearance, or symptom resolution. The protocol was immunoSEQ multiplex PCR, while the TCRdb copy is restricted to in-frame clones and leaves out a portion. Of approximately 440,000 clones in the sample, roughly 91% were seen once. V gave up 5 bases and J gave up 10 bases; unmatched junction bases: 10. CDR1 and CDR2 from the germline V gene are SEHNR and FQNEAQ (reference sequence). This CDR3 has 13 residues. The chain combines TRBV7-9 with TRBJ1-2; 7 bases line up with TRBD1. Sequencing input: PBMCs or T cells enriched from blood (not recorded which). This receptor was identified in a man aged 18 to 30 who had recovered from COVID-19. The CDR3 DNA reads as TGTGCCAGCAGCCCCCGGACAGGAACGTACTACACCTTC. Its translation: CASSPRTGTYYTF.